These 27 T cell receptor beta chains were sequenced from one sample in a study of blood T cell repertoires in COVID-19. TCRdb keeps only in-frame clones here, not all; method: immunoSEQ multiplex PCR. Of 260,000 or so clones listed, 80% to 90% are singletons. The sequenced sample consisted of peripheral blood. The receptor source for this set is a woman between 65 and 79 years old with acute or convalescent COVID-19.

The chain links TRBV6-5 to TRBJ2-7; 8 bases line up with TRBD1. The CDR3 runs to 14 residues. Per germline, CDR1 MNHEY and CDR2 SVGAGI. V lost 6 bases to trimming and J lost 4 bases; unmatched junction nucleotides: 8. The CDR3 loop is CASSYPGQAYEQYF. Written as DNA, the CDR3 is TGTGCCAGCAGCTATCCGGGACAGGCGTACGAGCAGTACTTC.

The chain carries TRBV9 and TRBJ2-2; 7 bases match TRBD2. Germline CDR1 SGDLS, CDR2 YYNGEE. The CDR3 runs 13 residues. V shed 6 bases, J shed 7 bases, and the junction held 6 bases outside the gene matches. In DNA, the CDR3 is TGTGCCAGCACCCTCGGGGGGTACGGGGAGCTGTTTTTT. The encoded protein is CASTLGGYGELFF.

The chain links TRBV18 to TRBJ2-7; 8 nucleotides match TRBD2. Germline CDR1 is KGHSH and CDR2 is LQKENI. This CDR3 spans 16 amino acids. The V and J ends lost 0 bases and 2 bases, in that order; junction bases with no gene match: 6. The CDR3: CASSPPKRGTAYEQYF. CDR3 nucleotide sequence: TGTGCCAGCTCACCACCGAAGCGGGGGACCGCCTACGAGCAGTACTTC. Based on the CDR3 plus reference TRBV18 and TRBJ2-7, the full variable domain is NAGVMQNPRHLVRRRGQEARLRCSPMKGHSHVYWYRQLPEEGLKFMVYLQKENIIDESGMPKERFSAEFPKEGPSILRIQQVVRGDSAAYFCASSPPKRGTAYEQYFGPGTRLTVT.

The rearrangement joins TRBV27 to TRBJ2-7; 10 nucleotides align to TRBD1. Germline lookup yields CDR1 MNHEY and CDR2 SMNVEV (reference sequence). The CDR3 spans 13 residues. Trimming took 7 bases from V and 5 from J; bases not matched to a gene: 5. This chain's CDR3 is CASKMTGGNEQYF. Written as DNA, the CDR3 is TGTGCCAGCAAGATGACAGGGGGCAACGAGCAGTACTTC.

The chain's CDR3 is CASSRSNQPQHF. The CDR3 DNA reads as TGTGCCAGCAGCCGGAGTAACCAGCCCCAGCATTTT. J is TRBJ1-5 and V is TRBV21-1. TRBV21-1 is assigned pseudogene status. This CDR3 contains 12 residues.

The chain joins TRBV5-1 to TRBJ2-5; D is undetermined. The ends were cut back, 0 bases at V and 3 bases at J, with 12 bases in the middle. This CDR3 spans 15 amino acids. Germline CDR1 is SGHRS and CDR2 is YFSETQ. CDR3 amino acids: CASSLALIQEETQYF. CDR3 sequence (DNA): TGCGCCAGCAGCTTGGCCTTGATTCAGGAAGAGACCCAGTACTTC.

V and J are TRBV24-1 and TRBJ2-3, with D possibly matching TRBD2 (5 bases). Trimming left V 3 bases short and J 2 bases short, with 20 bases between. The CDR3 totals 18 residues. Germline CDR1 reads KGHDR; CDR2 reads SFDVKD. The CDR3 DNA follows: TGTGCCACCAGTGATCCCCAAGAGAAAAGAGGGAACACAGATACGCAGTATTTT. Protein sequence: CATSDPQEKRGNTDTQYF.

V usage is TRBV9 and J usage is TRBJ1-2, with D possibly being TRBD1 (6 bases). Trimming took 4 bases from V and 3 from J, leaving 13 bases between them. Germline V gene data show CDR1 as SGDLS and CDR2 as YYNGEE. CDR3 length: 14 amino acids. The CDR3 spells CASSPDGGHYGYTF. The CDR3 DNA reads as TGTGCCAGCAGCCCCGACGGGGGGCACTATGGCTACACCTTC.

The chain links TRBV4-3 to TRBJ2-1; D call uncertain. The V gene lost 2 bases and the J gene lost 0 bases, with 11 bases spanning the gap. The CDR3 has 16 residues. Germline V gene data show CDR1 as LGHNA and CDR2 as YSLEER. The CDR3 coding sequence is TGCGCCAGCAGCCAAAGACTTACGGACTCCTACAATGAGCAGTTCTTC. Its protein is CASSQRLTDSYNEQFF.

This clone was counted at least ten times. The rearrangement joins TRBV9 to TRBJ1-5, with TRBD1 as a possible D gene (5 bases). V was trimmed by 4 bases and J by 6 bases, leaving 17 bases between them. Germline assignment: CDR1 SGDLS and CDR2 YYNGEE. The CDR3 runs to 15 residues. This CDR3 is CASSPQGGGGQPQHF. The CDR3 coding sequence is TGTGCCAGCAGCCCCCAAGGCGGCGGGGGTCAGCCCCAGCATTTT.

The chain uses TRBV6-5 and TRBJ1-4; possibly TRBD1 for D (5 bases). This CDR3 has 15 amino acids. The V and J ends lost 0 bases and 6 bases respectively, with 11 bases between them. Germline V gene lookup returns CDR1 MNHEY and CDR2 SVGAGI. The CDR3 protein is CASSYSGAVYEKLFF. In DNA, the CDR3 is TGTGCCAGCAGTTACTCAGGGGCAGTTTATGAAAAACTGTTTTTT.

The chain combines TRBV30 with TRBJ1-4, with D tentatively TRBD1 (5 bases). The CDR3 consists of 11 residues. The V gene's germline CDR1 is GTSNPN and CDR2 SVGIG (reference sequence). Trimming removed 4 bases from V and 10 bases from J, with 10 bases in between. The CDR3 loop reads CAWTQRGKLFF. Written as DNA, the CDR3 is TGTGCCTGGACCCAAAGGGGAAAACTGTTTTTT. The full variable domain, with the rest looked up from reference TRBV30 and TRBJ1-4, is SQTIHQWPATLVQPVGSPLSLECTVEGTSNPNLYWYRQAAGRGLQLLFYSVGIGQISSEVPQNLSASRPQDRQFILSSKKLLLSDSGFYLCAWTQRGKLFFGSGTQLSVL.

V gene TRBV9 combines with J gene TRBJ2-7, with 13 bases fitting TRBD2. The CDR3 length is 17 residues. The V gene's germline CDR1 is SGDLS and CDR2 YYNGEE. Germline trimming cut 0 bases from V and 3 bases from J; bases unmatched to any gene: 6. CDR3 sequence reads: CASSVGVRTSGGYEQYF. DNA for the CDR3: TGTGCCAGCAGCGTAGGAGTTAGGACTAGCGGGGGCTACGAGCAGTACTTC. Full variable domain (rest looked up from reference TRBV9 and TRBJ2-7): DSGVTQTPKHLITATGQRVTLRCSPRSGDLSVYWYQQSLDQGLQFLIQYYNGEERAKGNILERFSAQQFPDLHSELNLSSLELGDSALYFCASSVGVRTSGGYEQYFGPGTRLTVT.

V gene TRBV18 combines with J gene TRBJ1-2; TRBD1 matches 7 bases. The germline CDR1 and CDR2 sequences are KGHSH and LQKENI. The ends lost 1 base at V and 4 bases at J; junction bases unmatched: 9. The CDR3 runs to 16 residues. DNA of the CDR3: TGTGCCAGCTCACCACGTGTTCGGGACAGATCCTATGGCTACACCTTC. Translated: CASSPRVRDRSYGYTF.

The CDR3 region has the DNA TGCAGTGCTAGTTCAACAGGGTTCCGCCAGGTGACCCAGTACTTC. Its translation is CSASSTGFRQVTQYF. The gene calls are TRBV20-1 and TRBJ2-5, with a weak D call TRBD1 (6 bases). V was pared by 3 bases and J by 7 bases, with 21 bases between. The CDR3 runs to 15 residues. Germline CDR1 DFQATT, CDR2 SNEGSKA (reference sequence).

The chain has TRBV19 and TRBJ1-1; 9 bases align to TRBD1. Germline-derived CDR1 and CDR2 are LNHDA and SQIVND (reference sequence). Trimming removed 8 bases from V and 5 bases from J; junction bases left unmatched: 9. This CDR3 spans 14 amino acids. CDR3 nucleotide sequence: TGTGCCAGTGAATTACAGGGGGCGCGGACTGAAGCTTTCTTT. Encoded protein: CASELQGARTEAFF. The complete variable domain, with remaining parts taken from reference TRBV19 and TRBJ1-1, reads DGGITQSPKYLFRKEGQNVTLSCEQNLNHDAMYWYRQDPGQGLRLIYYSQIVNDFQKGDIAEGYSVSREKKESFPLTVTSAQKNPTAFYLCASELQGARTEAFFGQGTRLTVV.

The chain combines TRBV2 with TRBJ1-1; perhaps TRBD1 as D (6 bases). This CDR3 has 14 amino acids. CDR1 and CDR2 from the germline V gene are SNHLY and FYNNEI. V was trimmed by 3 bases and J by 4 bases, leaving 12 bases between them. The CDR3 bases are TGTGCCAGCAGTGACGGACAGCCAGGCACTGAAGCTTTCTTT. Residues: CASSDGQPGTEAFF.

The table lists this clone with a few counts. The gene calls are TRBV27 and TRBJ1-1; maybe TRBD1 (6 bases). The ends were cut back, 5 bases at V and 10 bases at J, with 14 bases in the middle. Germline loops: CDR1 MNHEY, CDR2 SMNVEV (reference sequence). The CDR3 runs 12 residues. CDR3 sequence reads: CASSPDSRRAFF. In nucleotides, the CDR3 is TGTGCCAGCAGTCCGGACAGCCGAAGAGCTTTCTTT.

This chain connects TRBV5-1 to TRBJ1-1, with 7 positions matching TRBD1. The CDR3 is made up of 16 amino acids. The V and J ends lost 4 bases and 0 bases, in that order; junction bases with no gene match: 9. CDR1 SGHRS and CDR2 YFSETQ come from the germline V gene. The CDR3 here is CASSLGQANMNTEAFF. The CDR3 DNA reads as TGCGCCAGCAGCCTCGGACAGGCGAATATGAACACTGAAGCTTTCTTT.

The CDR3 region has the DNA TGTGCCACCAGTTCCTCGGGGGTAAACACTGAAGCTTTCTTT. It yields the protein CATSSSGVNTEAFF. The chain uses TRBV24-1 and TRBJ1-1; TRBD1 might be the D (5 bases). The V gene lost 6 bases and the J gene lost 2 bases, with 12 bases spanning the gap. The CDR3 has 14 amino acids. CDR1 and CDR2 (germline): KGHDR, SFDVKD.

This sequence joins TRBV18 and TRBJ1-1, with 9 bases matching TRBD1. V was pared by 6 bases and J by 5 bases, with 7 bases of the junction left unmatched. CDR1 KGHSH and CDR2 LQKENI come from the germline V gene. The CDR3 runs to 14 residues. The CDR3 loop is CASSLQGAGTEAFF. The CDR3 DNA follows: TGTGCCAGCTCGCTACAGGGGGCTGGGACTGAAGCTTTCTTT.

CDR3 amino acids: CASRGTDMPPYNEQFF. CDR3 DNA sequence: TGTGCCAGTAGGGGGACAGACATGCCCCCTTACAATGAGCAGTTCTTC. The gene calls are TRBV19 and TRBJ2-1, with 7 bases that match TRBD1. Germline V gives CDR1 LNHDA, CDR2 SQIVND (reference sequence). The CDR3 loop spans 16 amino acids. V was clipped by 6 bases and J by 4 bases; unmatched bases: 12.

The chain is built from TRBV7-2 and TRBJ2-1; 10 nucleotides match TRBD1. With V trimmed by 4 bases and J by 3 bases, 3 bases remained unmatched. The CDR3 is 15 residues long. Germline CDR1 reads SGHTA; CDR2 reads FQGNSA. In nucleotides, the CDR3 is TGTGCCAGCAGCTGGGGACAGGGGAGCTACAATGAGCAGTTCTTC. Residues: CASSWGQGSYNEQFF.

The chain joins TRBV7-2 to TRBJ2-7, with D hard to call. V lost 3 bases, J lost 4 bases, and 7 bases lay in between. In germline, CDR1 is SGHTA, CDR2 FQGNSA. The CDR3 loop spans 12 amino acids. The CDR3 DNA is TGTGCCAGCAGCTTGTACGGGTACGAGCAGTACTTC. Residues: CASSLYGYEQYF.

V usage is TRBV28 and J usage is TRBJ1-5; the D gene is possibly TRBD1 (6 bases). CDR1 is MDHEN and CDR2 is SYDVKM in the germline V gene. V gave up 5 bases and J gave up 12 bases, with 17 bases separating them. The CDR3 has 13 residues. DNA for the CDR3: TGTGCCAGCAGTCAGGGGAGTCCTTGGGTCCAGCATTTT. This translates into CASSQGSPWVQHF.

This clone was observed once. The V and J genes are TRBV7-2 and TRBJ1-1; 12 nucleotides align to TRBD1. This CDR3 contains 17 residues. Per germline, CDR1 SGHTA and CDR2 FQGNSA. The ends lost 1 base at V and 4 bases at J; junction bases unmatched: 7. CDR3 bases: TGTGCCAGCAGCTTAGTGCCGGGACAGGGGGCCGGCACTGAAGCTTTCTTT. It codes for CASSLVPGQGAGTEAFF.

V is TRBV4-3 and J is TRBJ1-2; D perhaps matches TRBD1 (5 bases). The V gene's germline CDR1 is LGHNA and CDR2 YSLEER. CDR3 length: 15 amino acids. V gave up 1 base and J gave up 4 bases, with 13 bases separating them. CDR3 region: CASSQGARGGYGYTF. DNA of the CDR3: TGCGCCAGCAGCCAAGGTGCTAGGGGCGGCTATGGCTACACCTTC.